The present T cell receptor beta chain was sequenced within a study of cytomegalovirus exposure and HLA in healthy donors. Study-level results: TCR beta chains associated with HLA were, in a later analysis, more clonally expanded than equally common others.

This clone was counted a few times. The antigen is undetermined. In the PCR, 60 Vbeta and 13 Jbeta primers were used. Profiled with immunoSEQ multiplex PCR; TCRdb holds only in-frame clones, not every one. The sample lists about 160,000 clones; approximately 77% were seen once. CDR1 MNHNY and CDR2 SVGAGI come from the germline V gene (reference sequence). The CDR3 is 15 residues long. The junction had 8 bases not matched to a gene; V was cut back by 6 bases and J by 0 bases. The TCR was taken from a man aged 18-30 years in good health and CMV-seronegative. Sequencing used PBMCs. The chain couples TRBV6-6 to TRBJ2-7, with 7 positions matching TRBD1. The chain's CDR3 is CASSPAGGSSYEQYF. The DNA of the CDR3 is TGTGCCAGCAGCCCGGCAGGGGGTAGCTCCTACGAGCAGTACTTC.